The sample holds a few counts of the clone carrying this T cell receptor beta chain. The antigen remains unidentified. This sample was included in a study of response to subunit inactivated influenza vaccine. V gave up 1 base and J gave up 2 bases, with 6 bases separating them. The CDR3 has 14 amino acids. Per germline, CDR1 LGHNA and CDR2 YSLEER. A single record per CDR3 protein comes from TCRdb applying MiXCR to the RT-PCR reads. The sample contains about 650,000 distinct CDR3 sequences, less than 15% of which appear only once. Findings of the study overall: Each seasonal influenza vaccination, the authors suggested, recruits few new T cells.

The sample was PBMCs from blood, taken approximately 15 days before vaccination. This chain links TRBV4-3 with TRBJ2-1; weak D call: TRBD1 (5 bases). The clonotype comes from a middle-aged man who received an inactivated influenza vaccine. The CDR3 protein is CASSQVGAYNEQFF. The CDR3 bases are TGCGCCAGCAGCCAAGTAGGGGCCTACAATGAGCAGTTCTTC.